A few counts support the clone carrying this TCR beta chain. The data stem from a study of shared clonotypes between healthy human individuals. Deep level was the assay's run setting. Libraries were prepared by immunoSEQ multiplex PCR; TCRdb keeps only in-frame clonotypes and omits some of them. This sample yields roughly 590,000 clones, of which 95% to 96% are seen a single time; around 0.11% belongs to the top ten. Naive CD8 cells lacked CD45RO, underwent positive selection for CCR7 and left out terminally differentiated effector memory CD45RA+ cells. V lost 5 bases, J lost 8 bases, and 8 bases stayed unmatched. The CDR3 extends over 14 amino acids. CDR1 MDHEN and CDR2 SYDVKM come from the germline V gene.

The chain carries TRBV28 and TRBJ1-2; 10 nucleotides line up with TRBD1. The TCR sequence derives from a woman in her twenties or thirties in good health. Sequenced material: naive CD8+ T cells sorted from blood. CDR3 nucleotide sequence: TGTGCCAGCAGTACCCCCGGGACAGGGGACGGCTACACCTTC. Its translation is CASSTPGTGDGYTF.